These 21 T cell receptor beta chains came from one sample sequenced in a study of cytomegalovirus exposure and HLA in healthy donors. The study ran its PCR with 60 Vbeta and 13 Jbeta primers. Produced via immunoSEQ multiplex PCR; TCRdb's table is partial and in-frame only. Seen here are 100,000 to 150,000 clones, around 83% observed once, and the top ten hold under 3.5%. Sequenced sample: PBMCs. The receptors derive from a man over 45 in good health and CMV-seronegative.

The rearrangement links TRBV2 to TRBJ2-5, with 7 positions matching TRBD2. This CDR3 comprises 12 residues. The junction had 8 bases not matched to a gene; V was cut back by 11 bases and J by 5 bases. Germline loops: CDR1 SNHLY, CDR2 FYNNEI. The CDR3 DNA sequence: TGTGCCTCGGTGGGGGGGTGGGAGACCCAGTACTTC. Residues: CASVGGWETQYF.

The chain joins TRBV5-1 to TRBJ2-5; D is uncertain. TRBJ2-7 explains the end of the DNA better; the J call may be wrong. Germline-derived CDR1 and CDR2 are SGHRS and YFSETQ. The CDR3 consists of 12 residues. CDR3 DNA sequence: TGCGCCAGCAGCTTGGGGGGCTACGAGCAGTACTTC. It yields the protein CASSLGGYEQYF.

The chain carries TRBV19 and TRBJ2-5, with 10 bases that match TRBD1. The tail of the sequence fits TRBJ2-7 better, so the J call may be wrong. The CDR3 has 14 residues. The germline V gene has CDR1 LNHDA and CDR2 SQIVND (reference sequence). Here the CDR3 reads CASSMGTGANEQYF. The DNA for the CDR3 is TGTGCCAGTAGTATGGGGACAGGGGCCAACGAGCAGTACTTC.

The genes are TRBV6-5 and TRBJ2-5; 9 bases fit TRBD2. The J call may be faulty, since TRBJ2-7 better matches the DNA end. CDR1 is MNHEY, CDR2 SVGAGI, per germline. The CDR3 is 13 residues long. The CDR3 loop is CATLAGSGSEQYF. DNA of the CDR3: TGTGCCACGCTAGCGGGGTCAGGCTCCGAGCAGTACTTC.

The rearrangement joins TRBV11-3 to TRBJ2-1, with D possibly matching TRBD1 (6 bases). The CDR3 has 15 amino acids. Germline V gene sequence: CDR1 SGHNT, CDR2 YENEEA. The V end lost 0 bases, the J end lost 4 bases, and 10 bases lay between the germline ends. The CDR3 coding sequence is TGTGCCAGCAGCTTAGAGGGGGCAGATTACAATGAGCAGTTCTTC. Protein sequence: CASSLEGADYNEQFF.

This clone was counted only a few times. CDR3 residues: CASKTNRRMDGYTF. CDR3 sequence (DNA): TGTGCCAGCAAAACCAACAGGAGAATGGATGGCTACACCTTC. The chain links TRBV11-2 to TRBJ1-2, with D perhaps TRBD1 (5 bases). Germline CDR1 is SGHAT and CDR2 is FQNNGV. V lost 7 bases and J lost 6, with 18 bases in between. The CDR3 consists of 14 residues.

V usage is TRBV5-1 and J usage is TRBJ2-5; 11 bases are shared with TRBD2. The CDR3 has 16 residues. CDR1 and CDR2 from the germline V gene are SGHRS and YFSETQ. Trimming took 4 bases from V and 2 from J; bases not matched to a gene: 7. In DNA form, the CDR3 reads TGCGCCAGCAGCCCCCAGACTAGCGGGGTACAAGAGACCCAGTACTTC. This codes for CASSPQTSGVQETQYF.

The chain carries TRBV4-3 and TRBJ1-3, with 7 bases identical to TRBD1. The germline CDR1 and CDR2 sequences are LGHNA and YSLEER. The V gene end was trimmed by 4 bases and the J gene end by 3 bases; junction bases not matched to a gene: 6. There are 15 residues in the CDR3. CDR3 sequence: CASSLGTDLGNTIYF. DNA for the CDR3: TGCGCCAGCAGCCTAGGGACAGACCTTGGAAACACCATATATTTT.

The count of this clone is one. V and J are TRBV7-9 and TRBJ2-1; D possibly corresponds to TRBD2 (6 bases). Trimming pared 1 base from V and 10 bases from J, leaving 14 bases between. The CDR3 covers 14 residues. CDR1 is SEHNR, CDR2 FQNEAQ, per germline (reference sequence). CDR3 DNA sequence: TGTGCCAGCAGCTTAGGGCAGGGACTTGGGGAGCAGTTCTTC. This translates into CASSLGQGLGEQFF.

The rearrangement joins TRBV2 to TRBJ2-3; 9 bases are a match to TRBD2. Germline lookup yields CDR1 SNHLY and CDR2 FYNNEI. CDR3 length: 15 amino acids. V was clipped by 6 bases and J by 2 bases; unmatched bases: 6. The CDR3 reads CASRASGVFTDTQYF. The DNA of the CDR3 is TGTGCCAGCAGGGCTAGCGGGGTCTTCACAGATACGCAGTATTTT. Supplemented by reference TRBV2 and TRBJ2-3, the full variable domain reads EPEVTQTPSHQVTQMGQEVILRCVPISNHLYFYWYRQILGQKVEFLVSFYNNEISEKSEIFDDQFSVERPDGSNFTLKIRSTKLEDSAMYFCASRASGVFTDTQYFGPGTRLTVL.

CDR3 residues: CASSFAAGAEQYF. CDR3 nucleotides: TGTGCCAGCAGCTTCGCGGCGGGCGCCGAGCAGTACTTC. The V and J genes are TRBV7-3 and TRBJ2-7, with D possibly being TRBD2 (5 bases). Trimming stripped 3 bases from V and 6 bases from J, with 12 bases between. Germline-derived CDR1 and CDR2 are SGHTA and FQGTGA. The CDR3 totals 13 residues.

The V gene is TRBV5-1, the J gene TRBJ1-5; tentatively, D is TRBD1 (5 bases). The germline gives CDR1 SGHRS, CDR2 YFSETQ. The V and J ends lost 5 bases and 5 bases respectively, with 11 bases between them. The CDR3 runs 13 residues. The CDR3 protein is CASSQGGDQPQHF. CDR3 DNA: TGCGCCAGCAGTCAGGGTGGTGATCAGCCCCAGCATTTT.

The J gene is TRBJ2-1, the V gene TRBV7-9, with a tentative D call TRBD2 (6 bases). CDR1 is SEHNR and CDR2 is FQNEAQ in the germline V gene (reference sequence). V lost 4 bases and J lost 3, with 16 bases in between. The CDR3 totals 16 residues. The CDR3 DNA sequence: TGTGCCAGCAGCTCCCGGAGCCTCGGGGGCTACAATGAGCAGTTCTTC. Translating it yields CASSSRSLGGYNEQFF.

This chain links TRBV5-6 with TRBJ2-7; TRBD2 is a possible D gene (5 bases). V was shortened by 0 bases and J by 7 bases, with 11 bases between the two germline ends. The CDR3 loop spans 13 amino acids. Germline CDR1 is SGHDT and CDR2 is YYEEEE. The CDR3 DNA follows: TGTGCCAGCAGCTTGGATCCGGGAATGGAGCAGTACTTC. Translated: CASSLDPGMEQYF.

This chain joins TRBV20-1 and TRBJ1-2; D remains ambiguous. V was cut by 3 bases and J by 7 bases, with 9 bases left in between. CDR3 length: 11 amino acids. CDR1 is DFQATT, CDR2 SNEGSKA, per germline (reference sequence). CDR3 bases: TGCAGTGCTAGCTCCGGGTTTGGCTACACCTTC. It codes for CSASSGFGYTF.

Here the CDR3 reads CASTRGPQTNYGYTF. The CDR3 region has the DNA TGTGCCAGCACCCGAGGGCCCCAGACTAACTATGGCTACACCTTC. The chain is built from TRBV7-2 and TRBJ1-2; the D is unclear. Per germline, CDR1 SGHTA and CDR2 FQGNSA. Trimming stripped 7 bases from V and 0 bases from J, with 15 bases between. The CDR3 runs 15 residues.

CDR3 region: CASSSFRLVQFF. CDR3 DNA sequence: TGTGCCAGTAGTAGCTTCAGGCTTGTGCAGTTCTTC. V is TRBV19 and J is TRBJ2-1; D not resolved. CDR1 and CDR2 from the germline V gene are LNHDA and SQIVND (reference sequence). V shed 4 bases and J shed 12 bases, with 13 bases lying between them. There are 12 residues in the CDR3.

The chain is built from TRBV30 and TRBJ2-1; 10 bases agree with TRBD1. This CDR3 region has 15 residues. Germline V gene lookup returns CDR1 GTSNPN and CDR2 SVGIG (reference sequence). V lost 2 bases to trimming and J lost 4 bases; unmatched junction nucleotides: 5. The DNA for the CDR3 is TGTGCCTGGAGTCCCTGGGGACAGGGGTACAATGAGCAGTTCTTC. Its translation: CAWSPWGQGYNEQFF.

The chain recombines TRBV5-8 with TRBJ2-1; no clear D. V was trimmed by 5 bases and J by 0 bases, leaving 6 bases between them. This CDR3 is built from 13 residues. CDR1 and CDR2 from the germline V gene are SGHTS and YDEGEE. The CDR3 nucleotides read TGTGCCAGCAGGGAGAGCTCCTACAATGAGCAGTTCTTC. Amino acid sequence: CASRESSYNEQFF.

This clone has a single count. The V and J genes are TRBV30 and TRBJ2-5, with 9 nucleotides matching TRBD2. The CDR3 sequence is 14 residues long. The V segment lost 2 bases and the J segment 11 bases; nucleotides outside the gene matches: 12. Germline assignment: CDR1 GTSNPN and CDR2 SVGIG (reference sequence). CDR3 sequence reads: CAWSRKRGVEEQYF. As DNA, the CDR3 is TGTGCCTGGAGTAGAAAGCGGGGGGTGGAAGAGCAGTACTTC.

V and J are TRBV19 and TRBJ1-1; 8 nucleotides line up with TRBD1. V was pared by 3 bases and J by 1 base, with 4 bases of the junction left unmatched. Germline V gene lookup returns CDR1 LNHDA and CDR2 SQIVND (reference sequence). The CDR3 covers 15 residues. This CDR3 reads CASSIFGTGNTEAFF. The CDR3 DNA reads as TGTGCCAGTAGTATCTTTGGGACAGGGAACACTGAAGCTTTCTTT. Full variable domain (rest looked up from reference TRBV19 and TRBJ1-1): DGGITQSPKYLFRKEGQNVTLSCEQNLNHDAMYWYRQDPGQGLRLIYYSQIVNDFQKGDIAEGYSVSREKKESFPLTVTSAQKNPTAFYLCASSIFGTGNTEAFFGQGTRLTVV.